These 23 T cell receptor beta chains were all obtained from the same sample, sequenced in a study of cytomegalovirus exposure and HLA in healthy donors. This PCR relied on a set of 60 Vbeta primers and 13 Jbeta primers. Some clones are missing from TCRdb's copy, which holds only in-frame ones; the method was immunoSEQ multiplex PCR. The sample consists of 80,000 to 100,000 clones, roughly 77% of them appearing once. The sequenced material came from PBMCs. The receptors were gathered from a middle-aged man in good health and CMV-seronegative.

The CDR3 here is CASSSHYSNQPQHF. CDR3 nucleotide sequence: TGTGCCAGCAGCTCCCACTATAGCAATCAGCCCCAGCATTTT. V gene TRBV5-5 combines with J gene TRBJ1-5; D is unresolved. This CDR3 is built from 14 residues. The ends were cut back, 3 bases at V and 0 bases at J, with 7 bases in the middle. CDR1 is SGHKS, CDR2 YYEKEE, per germline (reference sequence).

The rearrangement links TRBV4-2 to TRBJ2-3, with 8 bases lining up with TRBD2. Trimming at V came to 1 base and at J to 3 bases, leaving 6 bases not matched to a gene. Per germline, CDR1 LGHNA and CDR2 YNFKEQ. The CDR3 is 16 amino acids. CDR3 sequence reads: CASSQASRLATDTQYF. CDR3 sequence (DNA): TGTGCCAGCAGCCAAGCTTCGCGACTAGCGACAGATACGCAGTATTTT.

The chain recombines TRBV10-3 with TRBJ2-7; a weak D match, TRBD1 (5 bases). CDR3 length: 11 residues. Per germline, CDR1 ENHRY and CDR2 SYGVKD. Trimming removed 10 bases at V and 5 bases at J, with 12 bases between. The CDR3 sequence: CATQGRNEQYF. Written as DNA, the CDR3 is TGTGCCACCCAGGGTAGGAACGAGCAGTACTTC.

CDR3 amino acids: CASSADRNSYEQYF. DNA of the CDR3: TGTGCCAGCAGTGCCGACAGGAACTCCTACGAGCAGTACTTC. The rearrangement joins TRBV2 to TRBJ2-7, with D possibly being TRBD1 (6 bases). Trimming took 4 bases from V and 0 from J, leaving 10 bases between them. The CDR3 has 14 amino acids. CDR1 is SNHLY, CDR2 FYNNEI, per germline.

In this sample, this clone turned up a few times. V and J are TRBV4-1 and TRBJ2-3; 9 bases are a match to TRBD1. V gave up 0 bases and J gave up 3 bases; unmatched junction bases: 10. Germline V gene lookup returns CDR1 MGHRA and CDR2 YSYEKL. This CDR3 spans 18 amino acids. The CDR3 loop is CASSQDIVGQGNTDTQYF. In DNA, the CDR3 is TGCGCCAGCAGCCAAGATATTGTGGGACAGGGAAATACAGATACGCAGTATTTT.

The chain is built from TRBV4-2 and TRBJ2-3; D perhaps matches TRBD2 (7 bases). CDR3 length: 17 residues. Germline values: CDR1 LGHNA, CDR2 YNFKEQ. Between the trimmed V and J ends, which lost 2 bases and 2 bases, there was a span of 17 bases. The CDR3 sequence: CASSQSPGAGATDTQYF. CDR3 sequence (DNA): TGTGCCAGCAGCCAATCCCCGGGGGCGGGGGCCACAGATACGCAGTATTTT.

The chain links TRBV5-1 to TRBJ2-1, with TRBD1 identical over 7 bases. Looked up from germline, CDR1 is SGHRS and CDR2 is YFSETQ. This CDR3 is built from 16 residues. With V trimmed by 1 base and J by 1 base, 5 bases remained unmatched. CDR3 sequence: CASSLYARGSYNEQFF. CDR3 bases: TGCGCCAGCAGCTTGTACGCCAGGGGGTCCTACAATGAGCAGTTCTTC.

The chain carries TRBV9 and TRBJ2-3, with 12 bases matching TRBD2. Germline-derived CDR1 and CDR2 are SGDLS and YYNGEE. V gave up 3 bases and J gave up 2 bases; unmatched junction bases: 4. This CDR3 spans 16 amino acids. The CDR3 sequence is CASSEGTSGFTDTQYF. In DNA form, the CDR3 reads TGTGCCAGCAGCGAGGGGACTAGCGGGTTCACAGATACGCAGTATTTT.

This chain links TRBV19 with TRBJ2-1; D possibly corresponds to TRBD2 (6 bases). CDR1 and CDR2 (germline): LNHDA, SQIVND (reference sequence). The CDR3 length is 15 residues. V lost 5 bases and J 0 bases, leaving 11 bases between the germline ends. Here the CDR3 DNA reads TGTGCCAGTAGTGCGCGCGGGGACTCCTACAATGAGCAGTTCTTC. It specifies CASSARGDSYNEQFF.

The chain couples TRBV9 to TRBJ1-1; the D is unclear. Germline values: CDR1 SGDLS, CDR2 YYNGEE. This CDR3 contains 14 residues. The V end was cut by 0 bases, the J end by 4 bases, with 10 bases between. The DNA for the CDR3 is TGTGCCAGCAGCGTAGGTGGGTGGAGCACTGAAGCTTTCTTT. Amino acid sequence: CASSVGGWSTEAFF.

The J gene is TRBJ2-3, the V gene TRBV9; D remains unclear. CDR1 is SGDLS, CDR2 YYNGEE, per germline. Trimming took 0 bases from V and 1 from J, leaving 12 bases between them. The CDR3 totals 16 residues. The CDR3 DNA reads TGTGCCAGCAGCGTAGGCCGGTCCTCCCGCACAGATACGCAGTATTTT. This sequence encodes CASSVGRSSRTDTQYF.

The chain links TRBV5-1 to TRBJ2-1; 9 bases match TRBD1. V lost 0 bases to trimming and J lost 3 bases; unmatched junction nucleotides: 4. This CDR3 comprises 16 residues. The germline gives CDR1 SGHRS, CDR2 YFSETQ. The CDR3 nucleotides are TGCGCCAGCAGCTTGGGGACAGGGGCTCTCTACAATGAGCAGTTCTTC. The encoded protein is CASSLGTGALYNEQFF.

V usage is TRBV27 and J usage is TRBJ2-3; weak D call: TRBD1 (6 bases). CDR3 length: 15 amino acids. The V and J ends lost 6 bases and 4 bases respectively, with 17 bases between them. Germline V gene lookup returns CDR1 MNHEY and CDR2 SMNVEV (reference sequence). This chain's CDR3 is CASRLQGHGADTQYF. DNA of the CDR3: TGTGCCAGCAGGCTACAGGGCCATGGGGCAGATACGCAGTATTTT.

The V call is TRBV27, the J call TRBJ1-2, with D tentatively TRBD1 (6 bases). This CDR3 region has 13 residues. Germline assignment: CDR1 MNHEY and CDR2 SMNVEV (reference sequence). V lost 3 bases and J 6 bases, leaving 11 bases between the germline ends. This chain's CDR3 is CASSFRGAHGYTF. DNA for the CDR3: TGTGCCAGCAGTTTCCGGGGGGCGCATGGCTACACCTTC.

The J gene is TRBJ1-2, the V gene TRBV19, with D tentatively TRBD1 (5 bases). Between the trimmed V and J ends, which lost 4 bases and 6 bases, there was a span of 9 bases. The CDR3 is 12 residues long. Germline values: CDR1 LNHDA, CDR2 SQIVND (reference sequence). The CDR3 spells CASSTRENGYTF. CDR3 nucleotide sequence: TGTGCCAGTAGTACCAGGGAAAATGGCTACACCTTC.

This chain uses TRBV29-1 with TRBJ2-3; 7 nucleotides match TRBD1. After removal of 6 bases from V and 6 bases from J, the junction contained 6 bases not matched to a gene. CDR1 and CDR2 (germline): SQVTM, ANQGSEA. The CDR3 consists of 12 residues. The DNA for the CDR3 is TGCAGCGTAGAGACAGGGAGTGATACGCAGTATTTT. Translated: CSVETGSDTQYF.

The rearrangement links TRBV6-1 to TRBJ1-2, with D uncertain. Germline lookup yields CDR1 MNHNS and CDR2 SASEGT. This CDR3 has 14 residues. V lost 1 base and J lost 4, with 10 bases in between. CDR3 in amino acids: CASSEGWAPYGYTF. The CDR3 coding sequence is TGTGCCAGCAGTGAAGGCTGGGCCCCCTATGGCTACACCTTC.

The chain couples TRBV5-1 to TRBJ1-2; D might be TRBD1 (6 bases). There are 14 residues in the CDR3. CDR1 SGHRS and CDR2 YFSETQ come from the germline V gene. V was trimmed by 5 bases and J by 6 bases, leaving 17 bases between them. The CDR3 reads CASSSSGGGNGYTF. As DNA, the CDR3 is TGCGCCAGCAGTTCCTCGGGAGGGGGAAATGGCTACACCTTC.

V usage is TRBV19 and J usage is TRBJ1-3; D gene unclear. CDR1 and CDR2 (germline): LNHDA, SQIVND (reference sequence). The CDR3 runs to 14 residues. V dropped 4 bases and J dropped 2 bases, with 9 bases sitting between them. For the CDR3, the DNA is TGTGCCAGTAGTACATTTGGAGCTGGAAACACCATATATTTT. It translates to CASSTFGAGNTIYF.

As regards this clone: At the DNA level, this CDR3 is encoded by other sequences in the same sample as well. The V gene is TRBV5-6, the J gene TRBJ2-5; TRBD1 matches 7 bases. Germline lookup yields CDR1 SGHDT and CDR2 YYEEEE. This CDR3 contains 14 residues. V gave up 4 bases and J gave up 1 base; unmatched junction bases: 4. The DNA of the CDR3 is TGTGCCAGCAGCACGGGACAGTCCCAAGAGACCCAGTACTTC. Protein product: CASSTGQSQETQYF.

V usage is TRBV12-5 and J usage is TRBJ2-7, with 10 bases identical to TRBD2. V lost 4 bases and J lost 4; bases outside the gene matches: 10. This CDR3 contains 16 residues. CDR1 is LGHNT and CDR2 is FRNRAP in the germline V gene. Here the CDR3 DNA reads TGTGCTAGTGGTTCCTCCTCAATAGCGGGGGGTTACGAGCAGTACTTC. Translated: CASGSSSIAGGYEQYF.

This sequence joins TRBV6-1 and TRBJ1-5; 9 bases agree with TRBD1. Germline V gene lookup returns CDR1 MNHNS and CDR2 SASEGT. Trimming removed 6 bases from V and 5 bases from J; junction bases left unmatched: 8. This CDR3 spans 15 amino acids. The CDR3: CASRVLGQGHQPQHF. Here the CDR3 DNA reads TGTGCCAGCAGGGTTCTGGGACAGGGCCATCAGCCCCAGCATTTT.

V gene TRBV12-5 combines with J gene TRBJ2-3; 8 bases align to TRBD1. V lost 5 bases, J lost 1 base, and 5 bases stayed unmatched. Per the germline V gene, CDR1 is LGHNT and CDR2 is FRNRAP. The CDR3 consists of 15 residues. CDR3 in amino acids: CASGLGQGGTDTQYF. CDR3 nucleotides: TGTGCTAGTGGTCTCGGACAGGGCGGCACAGATACGCAGTATTTT.